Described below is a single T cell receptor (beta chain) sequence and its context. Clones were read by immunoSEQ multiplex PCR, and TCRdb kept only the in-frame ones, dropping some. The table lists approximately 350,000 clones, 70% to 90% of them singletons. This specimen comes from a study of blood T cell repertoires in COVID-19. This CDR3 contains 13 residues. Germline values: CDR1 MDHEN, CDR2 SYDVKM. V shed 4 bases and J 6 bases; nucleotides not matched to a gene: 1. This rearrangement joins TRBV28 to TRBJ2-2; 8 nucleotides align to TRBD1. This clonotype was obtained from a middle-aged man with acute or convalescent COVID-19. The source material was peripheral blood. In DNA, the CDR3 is TGTGCCAGCAGTTACAGGGGGTCCGGGGAGCTGTTTTTT. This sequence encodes CASSYRGSGELFF.